The 15 T cell receptor beta chains below come from one sample, sequenced in a study of T cells in Graves' hyperthyroidism and ophthalmopathy. Researchers took RNA transcripts and amplified the TCR beta CDR3 regions from them. During a first-round RT-PCR of the TCR CDR3, the HTBI primer set was used. TCRdb re-analysed the multiplex PCR reads in MiXCR, keeping a single row per CDR3 protein. The data contain roughly 240,000 distinct CDR3 sequences, 16% of them singletons. The sequenced material came from blood. These receptors were collected from a woman in her late teens or twenties with Graves' ophthalmopathy.

This clonotype was counted ten times or more. The chain combines TRBV4-1 with TRBJ2-3; 9 nucleotides match TRBD1. CDR1 MGHRA and CDR2 YSYEKL come from the germline V gene. Trimming removed 2 bases from V and 4 bases from J; junction bases left unmatched: 7. This CDR3 spans 16 amino acids. In DNA, the CDR3 is TGCGCCAGCAGCCAAACCCCGGGACAGGGCTCAGATACGCAGTATTTT. Protein product: CASSQTPGQGSDTQYF.

The chain is built from TRBV28 and TRBJ1-2, with 9 bases lining up with TRBD1. This CDR3 contains 14 residues. Germline V gives CDR1 MDHEN, CDR2 SYDVKM. Losses at the gene ends were 4 bases for V and 8 bases for J; bases not matched to a gene: 8. CDR3 nucleotides: TGTGCCAGCAGTTCTCTCGGGACAGGGCCCGGCTACACCTTC. Encoded protein: CASSSLGTGPGYTF.

This clonotype was picked up many times. This rearrangement joins TRBV7-9 to TRBJ2-1; D remains ambiguous. The germline V gene has CDR1 SEHNR and CDR2 FQNEAQ (reference sequence). The ends were cut back, 4 bases at V and 8 bases at J, with 15 bases in the middle. The CDR3 extends over 14 amino acids. For the CDR3, the DNA is TGTGCCAGCAGCTCACGGCGCGCAGGAGATGAGCAGTTCTTC. Translation gives CASSSRRAGDEQFF.

The rearrangement links TRBV29-1 to TRBJ2-7; D not resolved. V was cut by 4 bases and J by 7 bases, with 14 bases left in between. CDR3 length equals 12 residues. Germline CDR1 reads SQVTM; CDR2 reads ANQGSEA. The CDR3 loop reads CSVVPGSTEQYF. DNA of the CDR3: TGCAGCGTTGTCCCCGGGTCTACGGAGCAGTACTTC.

This chain uses TRBV20-1 with TRBJ2-7; 8 nucleotides agree with TRBD1. Per the germline V gene, CDR1 is DFQATT and CDR2 is SNEGSKA (reference sequence). J lost 1 base, V lost 6 bases, and 11 bases had no gene match. The CDR3 extends over 15 amino acids. CDR3 DNA sequence: TGCAGTGCCTTCCCCGGGACAGGTATATCCTACGAGCAGTACTTC. Translating it yields CSAFPGTGISYEQYF.

This clonotype was found once. Possible read error: a much larger clone is one base away. This sequence joins TRBV20-1 and TRBJ2-7, with D possibly matching TRBD2 (5 bases). From germline, CDR1 is DFQATT and CDR2 SNEGSKA (reference sequence). This CDR3 contains 13 residues. CDR3 amino acids: CGSRAEPSYEQYF. The CDR3 DNA follows: TGCGGTTCACGAGCGGAACCCTCCTACGAGCAGTACTTC.

The chain recombines TRBV28 with TRBJ1-5; 7 bases match TRBD1. There are 15 residues in the CDR3. Germline assignment: CDR1 MDHEN and CDR2 SYDVKM. V was clipped by 7 bases and J by 7 bases; unmatched bases: 13. CDR3 region: CASIWAGGSRQPQHF. The CDR3 nucleotides read TGTGCCAGCATTTGGGCAGGGGGAAGTCGGCAGCCCCAGCATTTT. The full variable domain, rest sourced from reference TRBV28 and TRBJ1-5, is DVKVTQSSRYLVKRTGEKVFLECVQDMDHENMFWYRQDPGLGLRLIYFSYDVKMKEKGDIPEGYSVSREKKERFSLILESASTNQTSMYLCASIWAGGSRQPQHFGDGTRLSIL.

This clonotype was counted ten times or more. The rearrangement joins TRBV10-3 to TRBJ2-2; D is ambiguous. V lost 8 bases to trimming and J lost 0 bases, with 10 bases between them. This CDR3 has 14 amino acids. Germline CDR1 reads ENHRY; CDR2 reads SYGVKD. The CDR3 here is CAIGRTPNTGELFF. The CDR3 region has the DNA TGTGCCATCGGCCGTACACCGAACACCGGGGAGCTGTTTTTT.

Ten or more counts support this clonotype. This chain connects TRBV12-3 or TRBV12-4 to TRBJ2-2; D is ambiguous. The CDR3 runs to 15 residues. The V end was cut by 6 bases, the J end by 2 bases, with 13 bases between. The CDR3 sequence: CASRRIPGNTGELFF. The CDR3 coding sequence is TGTGCCAGCAGAAGAATCCCAGGAAACACCGGGGAGCTGTTTTTT.

This clonotype was observed many times. The V gene is TRBV7-2, the J gene TRBJ1-3, with D maybe TRBD1 (6 bases). CDR1 SGHTA and CDR2 FQGNSA come from the germline V gene. CDR3 length: 14 residues. The ends were cut back, 3 bases at V and 3 bases at J, with 9 bases in the middle. The CDR3 DNA follows: TGTGCCAGCAGCTTTACAGGGTTTGGAAACACCATATATTTT. This sequence encodes CASSFTGFGNTIYF.

This clonotype was observed at least ten times. This sequence joins TRBV7-8 and TRBJ1-5, with 7 bases identical to TRBD1. Germline CDR1 SGHVS, CDR2 FQNEAQ. This CDR3 is 16 amino acids long. The J segment lost 2 bases and the V segment lost 5 bases, leaving 9 bases of the junction unmatched. The DNA of the CDR3 is TGTGCCAGCAGCCCAGCAGGGGGGTCGGGCAATCAGCCCCAGCATTTT. It encodes CASSPAGGSGNQPQHF.

This clonotype was observed at least ten times. The chain joins TRBV20-1 to TRBJ2-5; D gene uncertain. Germline CDR1 is DFQATT and CDR2 is SNEGSKA (reference sequence). The CDR3 extends over 13 amino acids. Trimming removed 4 bases at V and 2 bases at J, with 11 bases between. CDR3 nucleotide sequence: TGCAGTGCTACCTTCGGACGGCAAGAGACCCAGTACTTC. Its protein is CSATFGRQETQYF.

V is TRBV9 and J is TRBJ2-1; 13 bases are shared with TRBD2. The germline gives CDR1 SGDLS, CDR2 YYNGEE. After removal of 2 bases from V and 5 bases from J, the junction contained 4 bases not matched to a gene. The CDR3 runs 16 residues. In DNA form, the CDR3 reads TGTGCCAGCAGCGTGGGGACTAGCGGGGCGGACAATGAGCAGTTCTTC. Its protein product is CASSVGTSGADNEQFF.

This clonotype showed up just a few times. This sequence joins TRBV5-1 and TRBJ2-7; D is tentatively TRBD1 or TRBD2 (5 bases each). V shed 4 bases and J shed 2 bases, with 16 bases lying between them. The V gene's germline CDR1 is SGHRS and CDR2 YFSETQ. The CDR3 is made up of 15 amino acids. CDR3 DNA sequence: TGCGCCAGCAGCGTGGGGACGGCGAAACCCTACGAGCAGTACTTC. This sequence encodes CASSVGTAKPYEQYF. Complete variable domain (other parts from reference TRBV5-1 and TRBJ2-7): KAGVTQTPRYLIKTRGQQVTLSCSPISGHRSVSWYQQTPGQGLQFLFEYFSETQRNKGNFPGRFSGRQFSNSRSEMNVSTLELGDSALYLCASSVGTAKPYEQYFGPGTRLTVT.

The J gene is TRBJ2-7, the V gene TRBV28; 16 nucleotides agree with TRBD2. Germline V gives CDR1 MDHEN, CDR2 SYDVKM. The CDR3 sequence is 17 residues long. V shed 4 bases and J 5 bases; nucleotides not matched to a gene: 8. DNA for the CDR3: TGTGCCAGCAGTTCCTACCTAGGGACTAGCGGGGGGGACGAGCAGTACTTC. It specifies CASSSYLGTSGGDEQYF.